This is a list of T cell receptor beta chains from one sample in a study of graft-versus-host responses after intestinal transplantation. The method was immunoSEQ multiplex PCR; TCRdb's version includes in-frame clones alone and lacks a portion of them. Here the sample spans about 15,000 clones, 74% being singletons. The material was ileum tissue, obtained 14 days after transplant. These receptors were taken from a human patient who received an intestinal transplant, so some T cells may come from the graft donor. The CDR3 runs from the conserved cysteine through the conserved F or W.

V gene: TRBV5-4; J gene: TRBJ2-5; CDR3 protein: CASSGEEETQYF
V gene: TRBV6-1; J gene: TRBJ2-1; CDR3 protein: CASSERRVAGGNEQFF
V gene: TRBV13; J gene: TRBJ1-1; CDR3 protein: CASSPPGRASEAFF
V gene: TRBV6-1; J gene: TRBJ2-7; CDR3 protein: CASSADRFSYEQYF
V gene: TRBV9; J gene: TRBJ2-3; CDR3 protein: CASSVGGFTSGRAEVDTQYF
V gene: TRBV6-5; J gene: TRBJ1-4; CDR3 protein: CASGVGGAPEKLFF
V gene: TRBV6-5; J gene: TRBJ1-6; CDR3 protein: CASSFITRNSPLHF
V gene: TRBV19; J gene: TRBJ1-1; CDR3 protein: CASSIVAGSTEAFF
V gene: TRBV7-8; J gene: TRBJ1-1; CDR3 protein: CASSSGTDYTEAFF
V gene: TRBV27; J gene: TRBJ1-1; CDR3 protein: CASSSPGFTEAFF
V gene: TRBV5-1; J gene: TRBJ2-2; CDR3 protein: CASSLASGTGVGELFF